The TCR beta chain described here comes from a study of blood T cell repertoires in COVID-19. Overall study: Sites in the United States, Italy and Spain provided acute and convalescent COVID-19 samples. Sources were T cells, B-cell-depleted T cells, or PBMCs; the material itself was cDNA or gDNA.

This CDR3 spans 13 amino acids. V lost 5 bases to trimming and J lost 4 bases, with 9 bases between them. Germline V gene sequence: CDR1 SGHTA, CDR2 FQGNSA. Original processing notes: Reference gene primers were amplified, and this amplification served to estimate nucleated cell counts. Assay: immunoSEQ multiplex PCR; the TCRdb copy retains only in-frame clones and omits some. V and J calls and clone size are copied from that table; D and trimming were computed from the DNA. The sample has about 200,000 clones; more than 80% are singletons. This clone was seen once. The TCR was taken from a man aged 45 to 65 with acute or convalescent COVID-19. The sequenced sample was peripheral blood. This chain links TRBV7-2 with TRBJ1-3; D unclear. CDR3 amino acids: CASSPSGGNTIYF. The DNA of the CDR3 is TGTGCCAGCAGCCCTTCGGGAGGAAACACCATATATTTT.